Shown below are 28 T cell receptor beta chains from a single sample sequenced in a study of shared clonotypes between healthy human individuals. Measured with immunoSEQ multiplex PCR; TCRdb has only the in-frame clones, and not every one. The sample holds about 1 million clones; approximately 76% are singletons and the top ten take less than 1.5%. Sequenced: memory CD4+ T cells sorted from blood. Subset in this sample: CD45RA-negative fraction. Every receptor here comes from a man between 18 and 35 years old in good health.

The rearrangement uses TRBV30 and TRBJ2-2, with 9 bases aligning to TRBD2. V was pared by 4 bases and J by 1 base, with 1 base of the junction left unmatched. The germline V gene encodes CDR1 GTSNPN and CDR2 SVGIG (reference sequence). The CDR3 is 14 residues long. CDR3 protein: CAWTSGKNTGELFF. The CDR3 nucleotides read TGTGCCTGGACTAGCGGGAAGAACACCGGGGAGCTGTTTTTT.

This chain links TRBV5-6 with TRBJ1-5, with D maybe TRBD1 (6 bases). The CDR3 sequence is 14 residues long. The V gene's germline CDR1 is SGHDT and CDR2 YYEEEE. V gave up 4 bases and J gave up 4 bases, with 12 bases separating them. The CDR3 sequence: CASSRGGLNQPQHF. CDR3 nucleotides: TGTGCCAGCAGCCGGGGGGGCTTAAATCAGCCCCAGCATTTT.

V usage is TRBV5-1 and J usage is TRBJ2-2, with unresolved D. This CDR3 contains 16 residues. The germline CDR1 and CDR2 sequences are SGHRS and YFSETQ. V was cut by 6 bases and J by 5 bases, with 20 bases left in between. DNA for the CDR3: TGCGCCAGCACGCTCGATCTGCTGGGTAGAACCGGGGAGCTGTTTTTT. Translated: CASTLDLLGRTGELFF.

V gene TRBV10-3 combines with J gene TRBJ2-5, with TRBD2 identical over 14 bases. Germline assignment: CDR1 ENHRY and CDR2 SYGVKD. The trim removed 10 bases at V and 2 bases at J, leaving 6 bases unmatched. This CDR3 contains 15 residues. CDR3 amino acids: CATMTSGGEQETQYF. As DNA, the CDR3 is TGTGCCACCATGACTAGCGGGGGGGAACAAGAGACCCAGTACTTC.

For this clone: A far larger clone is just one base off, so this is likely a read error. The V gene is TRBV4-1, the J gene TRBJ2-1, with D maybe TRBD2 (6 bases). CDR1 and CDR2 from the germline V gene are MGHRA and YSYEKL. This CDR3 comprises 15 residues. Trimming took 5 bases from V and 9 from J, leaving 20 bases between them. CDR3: CASSLGRGPLGEQFF. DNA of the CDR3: TGCGCCAGCAGCTTAGGGCGGGGTCCACTTGGTGAGCAGTTCTTC.

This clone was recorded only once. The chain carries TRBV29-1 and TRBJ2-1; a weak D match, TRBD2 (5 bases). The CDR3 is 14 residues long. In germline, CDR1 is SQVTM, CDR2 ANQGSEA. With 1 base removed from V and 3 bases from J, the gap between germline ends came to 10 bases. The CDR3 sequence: CSVEGPRDYNEQFF. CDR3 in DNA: TGCAGCGTTGAAGGACCCCGGGACTACAATGAGCAGTTCTTC.

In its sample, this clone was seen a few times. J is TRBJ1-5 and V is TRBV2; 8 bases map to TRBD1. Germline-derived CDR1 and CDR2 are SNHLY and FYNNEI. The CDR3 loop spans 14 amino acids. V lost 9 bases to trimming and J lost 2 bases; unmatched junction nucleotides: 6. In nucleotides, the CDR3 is TGTGCCAGTCAAGAGACAGGGGGCAATCAGCCCCAGCATTTT. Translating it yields CASQETGGNQPQHF.

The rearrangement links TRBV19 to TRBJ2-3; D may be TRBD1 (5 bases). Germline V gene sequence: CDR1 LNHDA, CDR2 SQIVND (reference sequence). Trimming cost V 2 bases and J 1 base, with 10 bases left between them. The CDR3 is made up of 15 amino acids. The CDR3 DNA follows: TGTGCCAGTAGTATATCCACAGGCGGCACAGATACGCAGTATTTT. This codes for CASSISTGGTDTQYF.

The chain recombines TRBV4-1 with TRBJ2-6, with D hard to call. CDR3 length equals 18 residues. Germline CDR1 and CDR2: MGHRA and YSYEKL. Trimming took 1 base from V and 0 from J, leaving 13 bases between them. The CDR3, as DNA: TGCGCCAGCAGCCAAGGTGACACATACTTCTCTGGGGCCAACGTCCTGACTTTC. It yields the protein CASSQGDTYFSGANVLTF.

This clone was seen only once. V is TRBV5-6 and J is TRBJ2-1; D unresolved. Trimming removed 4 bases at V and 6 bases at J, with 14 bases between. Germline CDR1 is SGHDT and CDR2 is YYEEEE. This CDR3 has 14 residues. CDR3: CASSPQHGRNEQFF. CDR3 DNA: TGTGCCAGCAGCCCGCAGCATGGTCGCAATGAGCAGTTCTTC.

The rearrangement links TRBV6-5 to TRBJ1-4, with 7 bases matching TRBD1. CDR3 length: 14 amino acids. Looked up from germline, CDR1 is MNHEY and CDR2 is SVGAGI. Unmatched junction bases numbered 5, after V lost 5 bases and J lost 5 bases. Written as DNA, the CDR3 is TGTGCCAGCAGTCCCCCGGGACAGAATGAAAAACTGTTTTTT. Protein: CASSPPGQNEKLFF.

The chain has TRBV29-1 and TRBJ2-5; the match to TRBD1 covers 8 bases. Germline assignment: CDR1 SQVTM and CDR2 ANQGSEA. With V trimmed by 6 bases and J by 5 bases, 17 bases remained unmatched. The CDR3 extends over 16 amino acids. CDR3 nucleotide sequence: TGCAGCGTGAAGATGGGTACAGGGGGTGGCAGGGAGACCCAGTACTTC. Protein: CSVKMGTGGGRETQYF.

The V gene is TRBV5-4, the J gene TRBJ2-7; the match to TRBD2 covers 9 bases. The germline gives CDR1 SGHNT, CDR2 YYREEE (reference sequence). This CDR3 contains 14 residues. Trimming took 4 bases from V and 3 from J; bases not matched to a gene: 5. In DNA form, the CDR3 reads TGTGCCAGCAGCCGGGTTAGCGGGAGCTACGAGCAGTACTTC. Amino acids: CASSRVSGSYEQYF.

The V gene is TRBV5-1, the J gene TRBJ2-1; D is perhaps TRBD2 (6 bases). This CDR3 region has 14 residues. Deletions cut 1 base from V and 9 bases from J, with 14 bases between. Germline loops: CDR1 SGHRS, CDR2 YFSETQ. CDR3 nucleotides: TGCGCCAGCAGCTTGAGGTCGGAGGGGACTGAGCAGTTCTTC. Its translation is CASSLRSEGTEQFF. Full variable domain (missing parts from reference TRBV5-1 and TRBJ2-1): KAGVTQTPRYLIKTRGQQVTLSCSPISGHRSVSWYQQTPGQGLQFLFEYFSETQRNKGNFPGRFSGRQFSNSRSEMNVSTLELGDSALYLCASSLRSEGTEQFFGPGTRLTVL.

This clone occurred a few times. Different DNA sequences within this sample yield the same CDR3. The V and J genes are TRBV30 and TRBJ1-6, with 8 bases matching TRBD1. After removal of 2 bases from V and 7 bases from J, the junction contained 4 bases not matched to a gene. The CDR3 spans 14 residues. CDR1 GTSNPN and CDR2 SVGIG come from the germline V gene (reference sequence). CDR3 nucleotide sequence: TGTGCCTGGAGTCCTGGACAGGGCAATTCACCCCTCCACTTT. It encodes CAWSPGQGNSPLHF.

CDR3 region: CASSAGTGYTGELFF. The CDR3 DNA reads as TGTGCCAGCAGCGCAGGGACAGGGTACACCGGGGAGCTGTTTTTT. The rearrangement uses TRBV21-1 and TRBJ2-2; TRBD1, the table's D call, was not compared with the DNA. TRBV21-1 corresponds to a pseudogene. The length of the CDR3 is 15 residues.

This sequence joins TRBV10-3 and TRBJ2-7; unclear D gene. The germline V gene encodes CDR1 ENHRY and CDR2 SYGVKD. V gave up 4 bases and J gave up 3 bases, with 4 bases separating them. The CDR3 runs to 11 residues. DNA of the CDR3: TGTGCCATCAGTGGGGACTACGAGCAGTACTTC. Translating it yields CAISGDYEQYF.

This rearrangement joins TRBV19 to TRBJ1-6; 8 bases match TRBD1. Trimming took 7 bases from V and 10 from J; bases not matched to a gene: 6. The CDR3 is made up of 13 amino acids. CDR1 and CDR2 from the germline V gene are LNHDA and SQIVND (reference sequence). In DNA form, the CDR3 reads TGTGCCAGTAACCCACAGGGGGAATCACCCCTCCACTTT. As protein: CASNPQGESPLHF. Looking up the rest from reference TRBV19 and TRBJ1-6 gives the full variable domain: DGGITQSPKYLFRKEGQNVTLSCEQNLNHDAMYWYRQDPGQGLRLIYYSQIVNDFQKGDIAEGYSVSREKKESFPLTVTSAQKNPTAFYLCASNPQGESPLHFGNGTRLTVT.

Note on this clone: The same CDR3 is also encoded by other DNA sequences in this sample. This CDR3 is CASSSLTGNTEAFF. In DNA, the CDR3 is TGTGCCAGCAGCTCGCTGACAGGTAACACTGAAGCTTTCTTT. The V gene is TRBV11-2, the J gene TRBJ1-1, with D possibly being TRBD1 (6 bases). The CDR3 extends over 14 amino acids. V lost 4 bases and J lost 2, with 11 bases in between. Germline CDR1 is SGHAT and CDR2 is FQNNGV.

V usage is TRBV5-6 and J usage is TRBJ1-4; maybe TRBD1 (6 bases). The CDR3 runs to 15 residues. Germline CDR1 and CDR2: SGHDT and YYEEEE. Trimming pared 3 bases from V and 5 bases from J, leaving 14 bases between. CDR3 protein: CASSSSTGKNEKLFF. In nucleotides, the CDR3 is TGTGCCAGCAGCTCCAGTACAGGGAAGAATGAAAAACTGTTTTTT.

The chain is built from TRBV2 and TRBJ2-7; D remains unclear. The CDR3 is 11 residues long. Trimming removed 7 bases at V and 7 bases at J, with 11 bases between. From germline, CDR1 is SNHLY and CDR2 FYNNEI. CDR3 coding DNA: TGTGCCAGCACCGGATATGAGGAGCAGTACTTC. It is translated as CASTGYEEQYF.

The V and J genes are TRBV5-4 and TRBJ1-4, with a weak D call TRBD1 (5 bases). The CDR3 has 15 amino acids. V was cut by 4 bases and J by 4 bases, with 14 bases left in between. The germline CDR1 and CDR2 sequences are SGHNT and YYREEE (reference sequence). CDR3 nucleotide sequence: TGTGCCAGCAGCGCTGCAGGGAGAAGTAATGAAAAACTGTTTTTT. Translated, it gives CASSAAGRSNEKLFF.

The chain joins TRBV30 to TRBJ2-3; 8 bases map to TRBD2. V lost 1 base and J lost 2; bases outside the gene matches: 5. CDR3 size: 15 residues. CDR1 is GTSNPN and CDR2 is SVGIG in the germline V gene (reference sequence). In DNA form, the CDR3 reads TGTGCCTGGAGTGGGCGGGGGGCAATCACAGATACGCAGTATTTT. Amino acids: CAWSGRGAITDTQYF.

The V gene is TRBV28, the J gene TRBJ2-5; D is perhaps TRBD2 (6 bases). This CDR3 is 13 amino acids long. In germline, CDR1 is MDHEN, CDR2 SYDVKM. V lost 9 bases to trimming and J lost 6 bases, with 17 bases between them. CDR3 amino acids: CASKDGGGQTQYF. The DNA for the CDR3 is TGTGCCAGTAAAGACGGGGGAGGCCAGACCCAGTACTTC.

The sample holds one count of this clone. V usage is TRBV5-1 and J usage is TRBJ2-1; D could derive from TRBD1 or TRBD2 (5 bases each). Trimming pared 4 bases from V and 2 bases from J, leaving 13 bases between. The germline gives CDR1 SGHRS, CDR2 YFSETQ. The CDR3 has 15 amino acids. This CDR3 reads CASSPGTEPYNEQFF. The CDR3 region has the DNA TGCGCCAGCAGCCCCGGGACGGAGCCCTACAATGAGCAGTTCTTC. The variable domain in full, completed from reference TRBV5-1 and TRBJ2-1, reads KAGVTQTPRYLIKTRGQQVTLSCSPISGHRSVSWYQQTPGQGLQFLFEYFSETQRNKGNFPGRFSGRQFSNSRSEMNVSTLELGDSALYLCASSPGTEPYNEQFFGPGTRLTVL.

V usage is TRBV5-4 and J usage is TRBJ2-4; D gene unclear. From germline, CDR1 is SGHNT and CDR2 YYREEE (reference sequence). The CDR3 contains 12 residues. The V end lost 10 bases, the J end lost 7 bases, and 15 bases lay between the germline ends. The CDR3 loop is CAPGREGNIQYF. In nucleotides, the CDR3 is TGTGCCCCTGGAAGGGAAGGGAACATTCAGTACTTC.

CDR3 sequence: CASSGPGTGVYEQYF. The CDR3 nucleotides are TGTGCCAGTAGTGGCCCCGGGACAGGGGTCTACGAGCAGTACTTC. The rearrangement joins TRBV19 to TRBJ2-7; 10 bases are a match to TRBD1. Trimming removed 5 bases from V and 3 bases from J; junction bases left unmatched: 7. The V gene's germline CDR1 is LNHDA and CDR2 SQIVND (reference sequence). The CDR3 totals 15 residues. Using reference TRBV19 and TRBJ2-7 for the parts outside the CDR3, the full variable domain is DGGITQSPKYLFRKEGQNVTLSCEQNLNHDAMYWYRQDPGQGLRLIYYSQIVNDFQKGDIAEGYSVSREKKESFPLTVTSAQKNPTAFYLCASSGPGTGVYEQYFGPGTRLTVT.

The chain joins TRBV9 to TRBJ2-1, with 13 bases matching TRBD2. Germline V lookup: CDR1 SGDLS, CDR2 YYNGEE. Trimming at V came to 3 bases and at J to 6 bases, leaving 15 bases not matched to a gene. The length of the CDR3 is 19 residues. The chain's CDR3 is CASSAGLAGAAAASNEQFF. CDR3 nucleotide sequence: TGTGCCAGCAGCGCAGGACTAGCGGGAGCCGCGGCGGCCTCCAATGAGCAGTTCTTC.